This record covers a single TCR beta chain. As yet, its antigen is unknown. The CDR3 is 15 residues long. V lost 1 base, J lost 0 bases, and 8 bases lay in between. The germline V gene encodes CDR1 SGHRS and CDR2 YFSETQ. This specimen belongs to a study of post-analysis software for immune sequencing data. Study details: Patients with relapsing-remitting, secondary progressive and progressive-relapsing multiple sclerosis courses were all represented. Findings and limits, study-wide: Controls showed significantly higher normalized Chao1 diversity than did multiple sclerosis patients. Roughly five TRBV segments occurring more often in patients than controls included TRBV5-6, TRBV5-1 and TRBV20-1.

TCR beta cDNA libraries had unique molecular identifiers. There were roughly 0.95 to 11 million T cells, and about 500,000 cDNA molecules came from them. TCRdb processed the PCR reads anew with MiXCR; each CDR3 protein has one entry. The sample shows 750,000 to 950,000 distinct CDR3 sequences, about 50% of them seen only once. The material sequenced was blood. V gene TRBV5-1 combines with J gene TRBJ1-3, with D maybe TRBD1 (5 bases). The clonotype originates from a girl aged 10 to 17 with multiple sclerosis. The DNA of the CDR3 is TGCGCCAGCAGCTTGCCAGGGAACTCTGGAAACACCATATATTTT. Protein product: CASSLPGNSGNTIYF.